The 9 T cell receptor beta chains below were found in one sample sequenced in a study of graft-versus-host responses after intestinal transplantation. Assay: immunoSEQ multiplex PCR; the TCRdb copy retains only in-frame clones and omits some. The sample has about 89,000 clones; about 92% are singletons. Antigens for these TCRs are unknown. Sample: unstimulated CD8+ T cells sorted from spleen or lymph node cells, taken before intestinal transplant. Receptors were obtained from a human donor who received an intestinal transplant.

The chain links TRBV28 to TRBJ1-1; D call uncertain. Between the trimmed V and J ends, which lost 1 base and 3 bases, there was a span of 12 bases. The V gene's germline CDR1 is MDHEN and CDR2 SYDVKM. CDR3 length: 15 amino acids. CDR3 DNA sequence: TGTGCCAGCAGTTTATTCGCGGCGTCGGACACTGAAGCTTTCTTT. It translates to CASSLFAASDTEAFF. The whole variable domain, remainder taken from reference TRBV28 and TRBJ1-1, is DVKVTQSSRYLVKRTGEKVFLECVQDMDHENMFWYRQDPGLGLRLIYFSYDVKMKEKGDIPEGYSVSREKKERFSLILESASTNQTSMYLCASSLFAASDTEAFFGQGTRLTVV.

The rearrangement uses TRBV4-3 and TRBJ2-2; D ambiguous. V was trimmed by 1 base and J by 0 bases, leaving 6 bases between them. Germline V gene sequence: CDR1 LGHNA, CDR2 YSLEER. The CDR3 consists of 15 residues. The DNA for the CDR3 is TGCGCCAGCAGCCAAGGTAGCACGAACACCGGGGAGCTGTTTTTT. Its translation is CASSQGSTNTGELFF.

The V and J genes are TRBV27 and TRBJ2-4; 11 bases agree with TRBD1. V lost 2 bases to trimming and J lost 7 bases; unmatched junction nucleotides: 1. The CDR3 contains 14 residues. Per germline, CDR1 MNHEY and CDR2 SMNVEV (reference sequence). In nucleotides, the CDR3 is TGTGCCAGCAGTTTAGGGACAGGGGGGAACATTCAGTACTTC. Amino acids: CASSLGTGGNIQYF.

The chain has TRBV27 and TRBJ1-5, with D tentatively TRBD1 (5 bases). Per germline, CDR1 MNHEY and CDR2 SMNVEV (reference sequence). The germline V and J ends were trimmed by 3 bases and 0 bases, with 9 bases remaining between them. The CDR3 extends over 15 amino acids. The CDR3 spells CASSFQGYSNQPQHF. The CDR3 bases are TGTGCCAGCAGTTTCCAGGGTTATAGCAATCAGCCCCAGCATTTT.

J is TRBJ2-7 and V is TRBV12-2; the table's D call TRBD1 went unverified against the DNA. TRBV12-2 is noted as a pseudogene. The CDR3 length is 12 residues. The CDR3 loop is CASRLAPWHPSF. The CDR3 DNA follows: TGTGCAAGTCGCTTAGCGCCATGGCACCCCTCTTTC.

The chain combines TRBV27 with TRBJ1-2; 9 nucleotides align to TRBD1. The CDR3 sequence is 14 residues long. The trim removed 6 bases at V and 4 bases at J, leaving 6 bases unmatched. Germline lookup yields CDR1 MNHEY and CDR2 SMNVEV (reference sequence). The CDR3 region has the DNA TGTGCCAGCAGAAACAGGGGGCAAGGCTATGGCTACACCTTC. The encoded protein is CASRNRGQGYGYTF.

V and J are TRBV13 and TRBJ2-7; TRBD2 aligns across 8 bases. V lost 5 bases, J lost 4 bases, and 1 base stayed unmatched. CDR1 and CDR2 from the germline V gene are PRHDT and FYEKMQ (reference sequence). This CDR3 is 12 amino acids long. The CDR3 coding sequence is TGTGCCAGCAGCCGGGGGGGGTACGAGCAGTACTTC. This translates into CASSRGGYEQYF.

The rearrangement joins TRBV19 to TRBJ1-1; possible D gene TRBD1, 6 bases. V lost 2 bases and J lost 8, with 9 bases in between. The germline CDR1 and CDR2 sequences are LNHDA and SQIVND (reference sequence). The CDR3 runs 12 residues. As DNA, the CDR3 is TGTGCCAGTAGTATAATCACAGGGGAAGCTTTCTTT. This sequence encodes CASSIITGEAFF.

This rearrangement joins TRBV5-6 to TRBJ2-7; maybe TRBD2 (6 bases). Germline V CDR1 and CDR2: SGHDT, YYEEEE. Trimming stripped 2 bases from V and 5 bases from J, with 8 bases between. This CDR3 is 12 amino acids long. The CDR3 here is CASSFGTDEQYF. The CDR3 coding sequence is TGTGCCAGCAGCTTCGGGACTGACGAGCAGTACTTC.